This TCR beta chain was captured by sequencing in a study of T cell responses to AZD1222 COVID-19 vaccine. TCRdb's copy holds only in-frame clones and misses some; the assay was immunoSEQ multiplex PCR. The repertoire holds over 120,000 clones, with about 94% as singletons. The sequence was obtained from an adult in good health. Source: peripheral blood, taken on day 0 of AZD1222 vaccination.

CDR3 in DNA: TGCGCCAGCAGCTTGTCCCTTCCGAACACTGAAGCTTTCTTT. Amino acids: CASSLSLPNTEAFF. The chain recombines TRBV5-1 with TRBJ1-1; D remains unclear. Per the germline V gene, CDR1 is SGHRS and CDR2 is YFSETQ. The V end lost 1 base, the J end lost 1 base, and 8 bases lay between the germline ends. This CDR3 region has 14 residues.